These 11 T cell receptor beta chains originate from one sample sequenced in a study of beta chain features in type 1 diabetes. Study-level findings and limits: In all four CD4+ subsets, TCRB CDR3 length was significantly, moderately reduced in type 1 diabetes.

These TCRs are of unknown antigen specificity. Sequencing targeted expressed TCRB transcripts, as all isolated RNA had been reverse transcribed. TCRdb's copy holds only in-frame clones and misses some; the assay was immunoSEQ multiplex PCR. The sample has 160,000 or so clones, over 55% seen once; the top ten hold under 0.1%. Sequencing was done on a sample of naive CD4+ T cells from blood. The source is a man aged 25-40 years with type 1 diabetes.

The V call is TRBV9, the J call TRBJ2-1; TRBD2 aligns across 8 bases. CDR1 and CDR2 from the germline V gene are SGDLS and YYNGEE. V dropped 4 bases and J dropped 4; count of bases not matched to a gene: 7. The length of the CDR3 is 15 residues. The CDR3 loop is CASSSAGGSYNEQFF. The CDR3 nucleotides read TGTGCCAGCAGCTCCGCGGGGGGATCTTACAATGAGCAGTTCTTC.

Written as DNA, the CDR3 is TGTGCCTGGAGTGTAAGGTTGTTGTCTTCCGGCTACAATGAGCAGTTCTTC. Amino acid sequence: CAWSVRLLSSGYNEQFF. The chain joins TRBV30 to TRBJ2-1; D unresolved. The CDR3 runs to 17 residues. The germline gives CDR1 GTSNPN, CDR2 SVGIG (reference sequence). The V end was cut by 0 bases, the J end by 3 bases, with 18 bases between.

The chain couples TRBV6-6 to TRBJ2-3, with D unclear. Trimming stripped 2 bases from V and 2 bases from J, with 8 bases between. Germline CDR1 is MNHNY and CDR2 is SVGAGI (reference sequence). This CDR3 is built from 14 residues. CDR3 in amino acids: CASSYGSHTDTQYF. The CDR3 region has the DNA TGTGCCAGCAGTTACGGCAGTCACACAGATACGCAGTATTTT.

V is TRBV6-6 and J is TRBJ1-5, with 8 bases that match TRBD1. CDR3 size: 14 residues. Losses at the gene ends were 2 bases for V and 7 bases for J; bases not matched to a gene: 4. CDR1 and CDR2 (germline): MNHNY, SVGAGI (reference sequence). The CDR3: CASSYITGGQPQHF. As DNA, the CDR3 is TGTGCCAGCAGTTACATCACAGGGGGACAGCCCCAGCATTTT.

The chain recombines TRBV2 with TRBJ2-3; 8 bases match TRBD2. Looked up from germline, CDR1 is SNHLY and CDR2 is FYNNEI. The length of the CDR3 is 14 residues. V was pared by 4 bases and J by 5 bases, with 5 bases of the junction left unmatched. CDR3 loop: CASSVAGGEDTQYF. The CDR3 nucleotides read TGTGCCAGCAGTGTAGCCGGGGGGGAAGATACGCAGTATTTT.

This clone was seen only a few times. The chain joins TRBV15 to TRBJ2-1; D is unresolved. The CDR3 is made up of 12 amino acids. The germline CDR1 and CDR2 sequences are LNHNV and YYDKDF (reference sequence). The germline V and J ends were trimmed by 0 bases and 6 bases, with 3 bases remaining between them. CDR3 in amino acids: CATSRDPNEQFF. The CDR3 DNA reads TGTGCCACCAGCAGAGATCCCAATGAGCAGTTCTTC.

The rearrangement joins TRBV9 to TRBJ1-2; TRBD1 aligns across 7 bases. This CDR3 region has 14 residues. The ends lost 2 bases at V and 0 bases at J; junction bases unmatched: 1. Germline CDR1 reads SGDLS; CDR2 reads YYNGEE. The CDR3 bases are TGTGCCAGCAGCGTTCAGGGGGCTAACTATGGCTACACCTTC. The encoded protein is CASSVQGANYGYTF.

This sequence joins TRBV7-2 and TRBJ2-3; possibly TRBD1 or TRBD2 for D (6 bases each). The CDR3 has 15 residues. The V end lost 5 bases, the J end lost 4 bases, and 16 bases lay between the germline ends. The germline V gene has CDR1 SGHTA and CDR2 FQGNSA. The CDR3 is CASSPMPGGADTQYF. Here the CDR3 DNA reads TGTGCCAGCAGCCCAATGCCCGGGGGCGCAGATACGCAGTATTTT.

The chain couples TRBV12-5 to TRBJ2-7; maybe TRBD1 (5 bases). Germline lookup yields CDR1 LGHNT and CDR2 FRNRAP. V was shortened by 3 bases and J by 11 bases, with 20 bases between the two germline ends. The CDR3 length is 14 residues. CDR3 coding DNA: TGTGCTAGTGGTTTACACAGGACCACCCCGAGTGAGTACTTC. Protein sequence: CASGLHRTTPSEYF.

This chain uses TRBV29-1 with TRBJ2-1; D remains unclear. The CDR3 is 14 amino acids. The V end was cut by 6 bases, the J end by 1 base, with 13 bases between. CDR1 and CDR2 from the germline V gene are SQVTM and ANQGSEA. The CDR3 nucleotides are TGCAGCGTCCTAAGGGTGGTATCCTACAATGAGCAGTTCTTC. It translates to CSVLRVVSYNEQFF.

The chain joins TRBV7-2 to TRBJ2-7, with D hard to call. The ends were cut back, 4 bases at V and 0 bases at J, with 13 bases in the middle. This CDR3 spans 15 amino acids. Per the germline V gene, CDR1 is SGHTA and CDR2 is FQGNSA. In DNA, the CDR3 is TGTGCCAGCAGCTCGGACGGAACGAGCTCCTACGAGCAGTACTTC. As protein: CASSSDGTSSYEQYF.